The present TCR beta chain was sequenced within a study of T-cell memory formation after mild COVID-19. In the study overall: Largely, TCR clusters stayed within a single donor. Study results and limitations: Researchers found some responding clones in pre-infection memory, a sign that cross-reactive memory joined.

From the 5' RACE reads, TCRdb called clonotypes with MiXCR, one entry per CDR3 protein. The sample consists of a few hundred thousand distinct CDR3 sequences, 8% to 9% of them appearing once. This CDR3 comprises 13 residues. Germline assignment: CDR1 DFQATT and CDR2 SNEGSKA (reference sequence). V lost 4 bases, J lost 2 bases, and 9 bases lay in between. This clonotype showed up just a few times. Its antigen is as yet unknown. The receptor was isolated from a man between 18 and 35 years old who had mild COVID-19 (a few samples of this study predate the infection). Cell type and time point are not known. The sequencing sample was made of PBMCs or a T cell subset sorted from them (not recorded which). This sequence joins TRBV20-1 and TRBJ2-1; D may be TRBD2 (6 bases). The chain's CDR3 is CSATRGTYNEQFF. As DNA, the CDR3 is TGCAGTGCTACTCGGGGGACCTACAATGAGCAGTTCTTC.